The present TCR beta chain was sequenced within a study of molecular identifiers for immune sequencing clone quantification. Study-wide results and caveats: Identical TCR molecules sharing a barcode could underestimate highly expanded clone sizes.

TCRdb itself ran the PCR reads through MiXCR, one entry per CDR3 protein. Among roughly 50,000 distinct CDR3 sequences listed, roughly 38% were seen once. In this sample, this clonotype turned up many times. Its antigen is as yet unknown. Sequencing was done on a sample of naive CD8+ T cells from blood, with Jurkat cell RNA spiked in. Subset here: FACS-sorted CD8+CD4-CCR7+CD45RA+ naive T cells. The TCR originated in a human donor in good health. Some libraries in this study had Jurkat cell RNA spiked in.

CDR3 loop: CASSPPGGGRQTQYF. CDR3 nucleotides: TGTGCCAGCAGCCCCCCCGGGGGGGGCAGGCAGACCCAGTACTTC. This chain joins TRBV9 and TRBJ2-5, with 8 bases lining up with TRBD2. The CDR3 runs 15 residues. The germline gives CDR1 SGDLS, CDR2 YYNGEE. Germline trimming cut 4 bases from V and 6 bases from J; bases unmatched to any gene: 11.